Shown below are 22 T cell receptor beta chains from a single sample sequenced in a study of blood T cell repertoires in COVID-19. Assay: immunoSEQ multiplex PCR; the TCRdb copy retains only in-frame clones and omits some. The repertoire holds about 98,000 clones, roughly 82% seen once, with around 19% in the top ten. Sequences were obtained from peripheral blood. These receptors all come from a man older than 75 with acute or convalescent COVID-19.

Note on this clone: This CDR3 is missing its conserved last phenylalanine or tryptophan, likely due to a read error. The DNA is left out, because the CDR3 cannot be placed on it with certainty; the CDR3 is given as TCRdb lists it. V usage is TRBV5-6 and J usage is TRBJ2-7; the table's TRBD1 call for D was not verified on the DNA. In germline, CDR1 is SGHDT, CDR2 YYEEEE. The CDR3 contains 16 residues when both ends are counted. The CDR3 sequence: CASSLGGWGHKSSEFP.

The chain combines TRBV9 with TRBJ1-1, with TRBD1 matching over 7 bases. Germline CDR1 reads SGDLS; CDR2 reads YYNGEE. This CDR3 region has 19 residues. Trimming took 0 bases from V and 3 from J; bases not matched to a gene: 17. The CDR3 here is CASSVEPLRTGRGDTEAFF. The CDR3 nucleotides are TGTGCCAGCAGCGTAGAGCCCCTACGGACAGGCCGTGGGGACACTGAAGCTTTCTTT. The whole variable domain, filled in from reference TRBV9 and TRBJ1-1, reads DSGVTQTPKHLITATGQRVTLRCSPRSGDLSVYWYQQSLDQGLQFLIQYYNGEERAKGNILERFSAQQFPDLHSELNLSSLELGDSALYFCASSVEPLRTGRGDTEAFFGQGTRLTVV.

The table lists this clone with a count of one. The gene calls are TRBV29-1 and TRBJ1-5, with TRBD1 as a possible D gene (5 bases). The V gene's germline CDR1 is SQVTM and CDR2 ANQGSEA. The V and J ends lost 5 bases and 6 bases respectively, with 11 bases between them. This CDR3 spans 12 amino acids. CDR3 loop: CSVRQGLQPQHF. CDR3 sequence (DNA): TGCAGCGTTAGGCAGGGCCTTCAGCCCCAGCATTTT.

CDR3 in DNA: TGTGCCAGCAGTCCCCTAGCGGGAGGCTGGTACGAGCAGTACTTC. This gives the protein CASSPLAGGWYEQYF. V usage is TRBV6-2 or TRBV6-3 and J usage is TRBJ2-7; 11 bases line up with TRBD2. Germline values: CDR1 MNHEY, CDR2 SVGEGT. V trimming: 5 bases; J trimming: 4 bases; junction bases outside the gene matches: 7. The CDR3 runs to 15 residues.

The chain joins TRBV5-1 to TRBJ1-2; the match to TRBD1 covers 8 bases. This CDR3 contains 13 residues. Trimming removed 4 bases from V and 4 bases from J; junction bases left unmatched: 3. From germline, CDR1 is SGHRS and CDR2 YFSETQ. Here the CDR3 reads CASSLGTGYGYTF. CDR3 in DNA: TGCGCCAGCAGCCTAGGGACAGGCTATGGCTACACCTTC.

CDR3 sequence reads: CASSILGLAAGKQFF. CDR3 DNA sequence: TGTGCCAGTAGTATCCTGGGACTAGCGGCCGGGAAGCAGTTCTTC. The chain links TRBV19 to TRBJ2-1, with 11 bases lining up with TRBD2. CDR1 is LNHDA, CDR2 SQIVND, per germline (reference sequence). The CDR3 runs 15 residues. After removal of 3 bases from V and 11 bases from J, the junction contained 9 bases not matched to a gene.

In this sample, this clone turned up once. The chain joins TRBV28 to TRBJ2-2; 9 nucleotides line up with TRBD1. In germline, CDR1 is MDHEN, CDR2 SYDVKM. J was trimmed by 3 bases and V by 1 base; bases with no gene match: 3. The CDR3 loop spans 16 amino acids. CDR3: CASSLYRGLYTGELFF. The CDR3 DNA reads as TGTGCCAGCAGTTTATACAGGGGGCTGTACACCGGGGAGCTGTTTTTT.

This clone was counted a few times. V gene TRBV25-1 combines with J gene TRBJ1-2; the D gene is possibly TRBD1 (5 bases). The CDR3 runs 15 residues. Germline values: CDR1 MGHDK, CDR2 SYGVNS. The ends were cut back, 2 bases at V and 0 bases at J, with 10 bases in the middle. CDR3 nucleotides: TGTGCCAGCAGTGAACCGGGGACTTCTAACTATGGCTACACCTTC. As protein: CASSEPGTSNYGYTF.

The chain carries TRBV20-1 and TRBJ1-2; D is ambiguous. Trimming took 8 bases from V and 2 from J, leaving 9 bases between them. The CDR3 loop spans 11 amino acids. The germline CDR1 and CDR2 sequences are DFQATT and SNEGSKA (reference sequence). The CDR3 spells CSSQANYGYTF. For the CDR3, the DNA is TGCAGTTCCCAGGCGAACTATGGCTACACCTTC.

The chain combines TRBV27 with TRBJ2-7; D possibly corresponds to TRBD1 (6 bases). V was clipped by 6 bases and J by 3 bases, with 12 bases between them. The CDR3 is 13 amino acids. The V gene's germline CDR1 is MNHEY and CDR2 SMNVEV (reference sequence). CDR3 DNA: TGTGCCAGCAGACGAGACAGGAACTACGAGCAGTACTTC. As protein: CASRRDRNYEQYF.

The rearrangement uses TRBV18 and TRBJ2-1; no clear D gene. Deletions cut 2 bases from V and 2 bases from J, with 16 bases between. The CDR3 consists of 17 residues. Germline V lookup: CDR1 KGHSH, CDR2 LQKENI. CDR3 nucleotide sequence: TGTGCCAGCTCACCAGCCCCTAAAGTGAGGACCTACAATGAGCAGTTCTTC. Protein sequence: CASSPAPKVRTYNEQFF.

The chain is built from TRBV10-1 and TRBJ2-5; TRBD2 might be the D (5 bases). This CDR3 has 15 residues. V gave up 0 bases and J gave up 5 bases, with 13 bases separating them. Germline CDR1 WNHNN, CDR2 SYGVQD (reference sequence). CDR3 DNA sequence: TGCGCCAGCAGTGAGTCAACGGCTAGCAGGGAGACCCAGTACTTC. It encodes CASSESTASRETQYF.

This chain links TRBV3-1 (or the pseudogene TRBV3-2) with TRBJ2-7, with 13 bases matching TRBD2. Germline CDR1 is LGHDT and CDR2 is YNNKEL (reference sequence). The CDR3 spans 15 residues. With 5 bases clipped from V and 2 bases from J, the junction kept 3 bases outside the gene matches. The chain's CDR3 is CASSAGLAGTYEQYF. In DNA form, the CDR3 reads TGTGCCAGCAGCGCGGGACTAGCGGGGACCTACGAGCAGTACTTC.

The chain combines TRBV27 with TRBJ1-1; the D gene is possibly TRBD1 (5 bases). Per germline, CDR1 MNHEY and CDR2 SMNVEV (reference sequence). There are 14 residues in the CDR3. V was clipped by 2 bases and J by 4 bases, with 11 bases between them. CDR3 region: CASSLRRGSTEAFF. The CDR3 DNA reads TGTGCCAGCAGTTTAAGGCGGGGGAGCACTGAAGCTTTCTTT.

This chain links TRBV4-3 with TRBJ2-5, with TRBD1 matching 11 bases. This CDR3 comprises 15 residues. Germline CDR1 is LGHNA and CDR2 is YSLEER. V shed 6 bases, J shed 7 bases, and the junction held 10 bases outside the gene matches. The DNA for the CDR3 is TGCGCCAGCAGTCTGGGACAGGGGGGTCTTTGGACCCAGTACTTC. Translating gives CASSLGQGGLWTQYF.

The rearrangement joins TRBV19 to TRBJ2-3; 8 bases map to TRBD2. J was trimmed by 3 bases and V by 3 bases; bases with no gene match: 5. Germline CDR1 is LNHDA and CDR2 is SQIVND (reference sequence). The CDR3 has 15 residues. The CDR3 region is CASSIIRGGTDTQYF. The DNA for the CDR3 is TGTGCCAGTAGTATCATCCGGGGGGGAACAGATACGCAGTATTTT.

On this clone itself: Sequence at one end of the junction differs from germline and may be a read error. The rearrangement links TRBV24-1 to TRBJ1-2; TRBD1 agrees at 7 bases. Germline CDR1 reads KGHDR; CDR2 reads SFDVKD. The CDR3 runs 12 residues. The CDR3 bases are TGTGCCGCCAGCCGGGACAGCTATGGCTACACCTTC. Translated: CAASRDSYGYTF.

The table lists this clone with a few counts. The CDR3 DNA sequence: TGTGCCAGCAGCCCCCGGTCGGGTTATGGCTACACCTTC. This encodes CASSPRSGYGYTF. V gene TRBV27 combines with J gene TRBJ1-2, with D uncertain. Deletions cut 6 bases from V and 5 bases from J, with 13 bases between. The CDR3 covers 13 residues. Germline CDR1 MNHEY, CDR2 SMNVEV (reference sequence).

The rearrangement links TRBV24-1 to TRBJ1-4; 7 positions match TRBD1. From germline, CDR1 is KGHDR and CDR2 SFDVKD. V shed 3 bases and J 2 bases; nucleotides not matched to a gene: 14. The CDR3 totals 19 residues. DNA for the CDR3: TGTGCCACCAGTGATCTTTGGGCAGGGGGAAGTTCGACTAATGAAAAACTGTTTTTT. This translates into CATSDLWAGGSSTNEKLFF.

This chain joins TRBV6-5 and TRBJ1-2, with D tentatively TRBD1 (5 bases). Trimming left V 2 bases short and J 8 bases short, with 9 bases between. Germline V gene data show CDR1 as MNHEY and CDR2 as SVGAGI. The CDR3 totals 12 residues. CDR3 region: CASSYPGNGYTF. CDR3 nucleotides: TGTGCCAGCAGTTACCCAGGGAACGGCTACACCTTC.

The chain recombines TRBV14 with TRBJ1-2; the match to TRBD1 covers 7 bases. From germline, CDR1 is SGHDN and CDR2 FVKESK. This CDR3 spans 19 amino acids. V shed 0 bases and J 4 bases; nucleotides not matched to a gene: 17. The CDR3 loop is CASSQDRGTAKIDSYGYTF. In DNA, the CDR3 is TGTGCCAGCAGCCAAGATCGGGGGACAGCGAAGATAGACAGCTATGGCTACACCTTC.

The chain has TRBV19 and TRBJ2-2; 9 bases agree with TRBD2. Germline V gene lookup returns CDR1 LNHDA and CDR2 SQIVND (reference sequence). V dropped 8 bases and J dropped 7; count of bases not matched to a gene: 11. This CDR3 is built from 15 residues. The CDR3 loop reads CASAILAGVIGELFF. CDR3 nucleotide sequence: TGTGCCAGTGCGATATTAGCGGGAGTCATCGGGGAGCTGTTTTTT.